This is a list of T cell receptor beta chains from one sample in a study of shared T cell receptors in the human thymus. Clones were sequenced by immunoSEQ multiplex PCR, and TCRdb holds only the in-frame ones, with some missing. The sample holds hundreds of thousands of clones; 80% to 90% are singletons and the top ten take about 0.011%. The same sample was also studied in work on human thymus T cells.

The specimen sequenced was thymocytes. These receptors all come from a girl under two years old with a congenital heart defect. Both conserved end residues are part of each CDR3. Fields, in order: clone size, J gene, V gene, D gene, CDR3 length, CDR3 protein, CDR3 DNA. D genes are given only for firm matches. Clone sizes are given selectively: once, few, many, or a class where the clone is expanded.

>.|TRBJ2-3|TRBV9|TRBD2|17
CASSVGTLAGREDTQYF
TGTGCCAGCAGCGTAGGAACACTAGCGGGTCGGGAAGATACGCAGTATTTT
>.|TRBJ1-1|TRBV19|.|14
CASSIPTGNTEAFF
TGTGCCAGTAGTATCCCTACAGGGAACACTGAAGCTTTCTTT
>.|TRBJ1-3|TRBV5-5|.|15
CASSQEDSVGNTIYF
TGTGCCAGCAGCCAAGAAGACAGTGTTGGAAACACCATATATTTT
>.|TRBJ1-5|TRBV30|TRBD1|19
CAWSPLLDANRGGNQPQHF
TGTGCCTGGAGCCCCCTTCTCGACGCTAACAGGGGGGGCAATCAGCCCCAGCATTTT
>.|TRBJ1-5|TRBV28|.|16
CASSSDLWGPNQPQHF
TGTGCCAGCAGTTCTGACCTATGGGGGCCCAATCAGCCCCAGCATTTT
>.|TRBJ1-3|TRBV9|TRBD1|14
CASSVTTGGDTIYF
TGTGCCAGCAGCGTAACGACAGGGGGGGACACCATATATTTT
>.|TRBJ2-1|TRBV16|TRBD2|17
CASSQQTSGGTYNEQFF
TGTGCCAGCAGCCAACAGACTAGCGGGGGAACCTACAATGAGCAGTTCTTC
>.|TRBJ2-2|TRBV5-8|TRBD2|19
CASSPGKGPLAGGSGELFF
TGTGCCAGCAGCCCCGGAAAGGGCCCACTAGCGGGGGGGTCCGGGGAGCTGTTTTTT
>few|TRBJ2-1|TRBV5-4|.|13
CASSVTGGNEQFF
TGTGCCAGCAGCGTCACGGGCGGGAATGAGCAGTTCTTC
>.|TRBJ2-1|TRBV6-1|.|15
CASSTIPITYNEQFF
TGTGCCAGCAGCACTATCCCAATCACCTACAATGAGCAGTTCTTC
>.|TRBJ2-5|TRBV14|TRBD2|15
CASSHQAGVEETQYF
TGTGCCAGCAGCCACCAAGCGGGGGTGGAAGAGACCCAGTACTTC
>.|TRBJ1-4|TRBV27|TRBD1|17
CASSRTGGAATNEKLFF
TGTGCCAGCAGTAGGACAGGGGGAGCTGCAACTAATGAAAAACTGTTTTTT
>.|TRBJ2-7|TRBV12-5|.|12
CASGLVPGEQYF
TGTGCTAGTGGTTTGGTCCCGGGGGAGCAGTACTTC
>.|TRBJ1-1|TRBV5-5|.|15
CASSLAREGNTEAFF
TGTGCCAGCAGCTTGGCCAGGGAAGGAAACACTGAAGCTTTCTTT
>.|TRBJ1-4|TRBV4-3|.|15
CASSQERDRAEKLFF
TGCGCCAGCAGCCAAGAGCGGGACCGGGCCGAAAAACTGTTTTTT
>.|TRBJ1-2|TRBV11-2|.|12
CASSPGRGGYTF
TGTGCCAGCAGCCCCGGGAGGGGTGGCTACACCTTC
>.|TRBJ1-2|TRBV2|TRBD1|15
CASRLDRDPYYGYTF
TGTGCCAGCAGACTGGACAGGGACCCCTACTATGGCTACACCTTC
>.|TRBJ2-5|TRBV5-1|.|14
CASSLVRGQETQYF
TGCGCCAGCAGCTTGGTCAGGGGCCAAGAGACCCAGTACTTC
>few|TRBJ2-7|TRBV4-1|TRBD2|13
CASSHLAGYEQYF
TGCGCCAGCAGCCACCTAGCGGGTTACGAGCAGTACTTC
>.|TRBJ2-3|TRBV6-6|TRBD1|16
CASILTGTEDSDTQYF
TGTGCCAGCATTTTAACCGGGACAGAAGACTCAGATACGCAGTATTTT
>.|TRBJ2-7|TRBV28|TRBD1|18
CASIATGVNVTHSYEQYF
TGTGCCAGCATAGCGACAGGGGTTAACGTGACGCACTCCTACGAGCAGTACTTC
>.|TRBJ2-3|TRBV2|.|13
CAGLGREKGTQYF
TGTGCCGGCCTTGGCAGGGAAAAGGGTACGCAGTATTTT
>.|TRBJ1-1|TRBV5-6|TRBD1|14
CASSTKTGESEAFF
TGTGCCAGCAGCACAAAGACAGGGGAAAGTGAAGCTTTCTTT
>once|TRBJ1-6|TRBV11-2|.|17
CASSLVSPSSYNSPLHF
TGTGCCAGCAGCTTAGTCTCCCCGAGCTCCTATAATTCACCCCTCCACTTT
>.|TRBJ1-6|TRBV18|TRBD1|15
CASSQTDRDNSPLHF
TGTGCCAGCTCACAGACCGACAGGGACAATTCACCCCTCCACTTT
>.|TRBJ2-1|TRBV7-2|TRBD1|14
CASSLTGTGGFSVF
TGTGCCAGCAGCTTAACCGGGACAGGGGGTTTTTCGGTCTTC
>once|TRBJ1-6|TRBV5-5|TRBD1|14
CASSSGTGNSPLHF
TGTGCCAGCAGTTCCGGGACAGGGAATTCACCCCTCCACTTT
>once|TRBJ1-5|TRBV5-6|.|17
CASSHTDPRGSNQPQHF
TGTGCCAGCAGCCACACTGATCCCAGAGGAAGCAATCAGCCCCAGCATTTT
>once|TRBJ1-1|TRBV13|.|11
CASTYLRQAFF
TGTGCCAGCACCTACCTGAGGCAGGCTTTCTTT
>.|TRBJ2-6|TRBV5-4|.|18
CASSFRDTQLSGANVLTF
TGTGCCAGCAGCTTCCGGGACACTCAACTCTCTGGGGCCAACGTCCTGACTTTC
>.|TRBJ2-3|TRBV14|.|18
CASSQELIRQPSTDTQYF
TGTGCCAGCAGCCAAGAGTTGATCCGACAACCCAGCACAGATACGCAGTATTTT
>.|TRBJ1-6|TRBV5-4|.|14
CASSLNQGLGPLHF
TGTGCCAGCAGCTTGAACCAGGGCTTGGGACCCCTCCACTTT
>.|TRBJ1-2|TRBV7-2|.|12
CASLGGDYGYTF
TGTGCCAGCCTGGGGGGGGACTATGGCTACACCTTC
>.|TRBJ1-6|TRBV13|TRBD1|15
CASSSAQGQNSPLHF
TGTGCCAGCAGCTCCGCACAGGGACAGAATTCACCCCTCCACTTT
>.|TRBJ1-6|TRBV27|TRBD1|22
CASSQAALQGQRLQGCNSPLHF
TGTGCCAGCAGTCAGGCCGCTCTACAGGGACAGAGGTTACAGGGGTGTAATTCACCCCTCCACTTT
>once|TRBJ1-5|TRBV14|TRBD1|13
CASSRTGNQPQHF
TGTGCCAGCAGCAGGACAGGTAATCAGCCCCAGCATTTT
>.|TRBJ1-5|TRBV21-1|.|15
CASKKERALNQPQHF
TGTGCCAGCAAGAAAGAGAGGGCCCTAAATCAGCCCCAGCATTTT
>.|TRBJ2-5|TRBV2|.|15
CASSQKYSGAETQYF
TGTGCCAGCAGTCAAAAGTACTCAGGGGCGGAGACCCAGTACTTC
>.|TRBJ1-2|TRBV10-3|TRBD1|15
CAISTRTGKNYGYTF
TGTGCCATCAGTACCAGGACAGGGAAAAACTATGGCTACACCTTC
>.|TRBJ1-2|TRBV4-1|TRBD1|16
CASSQGTGVANYGYTF
TGCGCCAGCAGCCAAGGGACAGGGGTTGCCAACTATGGCTACACCTTC
>.|TRBJ1-6|TRBV28|.|18
CASSLAHLRGSYNSPLHF
TGTGCCAGCAGTTTAGCCCACCTTAGGGGGTCCTATAATTCACCCCTCCACTTT
>.|TRBJ1-5|TRBV4-1|TRBD1|17
CASSPTGPRTGNQPQHF
TGCGCCAGCAGCCCAACCGGCCCTCGGACAGGTAATCAGCCCCAGCATTTT
>.|TRBJ1-1|TRBV5-1|TRBD1|13
CASSLGGQGGAFF
TGCGCCAGCAGCTTGGGAGGACAGGGTGGAGCTTTCTTT
>once|TRBJ2-5|TRBV6-1|TRBD2|17
CASSEPDGTSGQETQYF
TGTGCCAGCAGTGAGCCGGACGGGACTAGCGGTCAAGAGACCCAGTACTTC
>once|TRBJ1-1|TRBV5-1|.|15
CASTLIRDNRTEAFF
TGCGCCAGCACCTTGATCCGGGACAACCGCACTGAAGCTTTCTTT
>few|TRBJ1-1|TRBV4-1|.|14
CASSRVGGGTEAFF
TGCGCCAGCAGCCGTGTGGGGGGTGGCACTGAAGCTTTCTTT
>.|TRBJ2-7|TRBV19|.|13
CASSIGDIGEQYF
TGTGCCAGTAGTATAGGGGACATCGGCGAGCAGTACTTC
>.|TRBJ2-2|TRBV5-1|TRBD2|15
CASNLLAENTGELFF
TGCGCCAGCAATTTGCTAGCGGAAAACACCGGGGAGCTGTTTTTT
>.|TRBJ2-3|TRBV9|.|17
CASSVIETGGNTDTQYF
TGTGCCAGCAGCGTAATTGAGACCGGGGGAAACACAGATACGCAGTATTTT
>.|TRBJ2-3|TRBV9|TRBD2|15
CASSARGGSTDTQYF
TGTGCCAGCAGCGCACGGGGAGGGAGCACAGATACGCAGTATTTT
>.|TRBJ1-1|TRBV15|.|13
CATSRQHHTEAFF
TGTGCCACCAGCAGACAACACCACACTGAAGCTTTCTTT
>.|TRBJ1-2|TRBV27|TRBD1|16
CASSSIPLTGGKGYTF
TGTGCCAGCAGTTCCATCCCCTTGACAGGGGGAAAAGGCTACACCTTC
>.|TRBJ1-1|TRBV5-1|.|14
CASSLGALNTEAFF
TGCGCCAGCAGCTTGGGGGCCTTGAACACTGAAGCTTTCTTT
>.|TRBJ2-5|TRBV9|.|12
CASSVVCGTCDF
TGTGCCAGCAGCGTAGTTTGCGGGACTTGTGACTTC
>.|TRBJ1-2|TRBV19|.|15
CASSMNRVWEHGYTF
TGTGCCAGTAGTATGAACAGGGTTTGGGAGCATGGCTACACCTTC